This TCR beta chain was identified in a study of T-cell reconstitution after alpha-beta-depleted transplantation in children. This clonotype occurred a few times. The antigen is unknown. General study points: At the one-year point after transplant, T-cell counts and TCRbeta diversity were found to come mostly from T cells that had been newly produced. Reportedly, alpha-beta T cells present about two months post-transplant originated from several hundred expanded clones of graft origin.

Molecular barcoding with unique molecular identifiers was used for the TCRbeta library. TCRdb redid the calling of the PCR reads with MiXCR, one entry per CDR3 protein. Of more than 400,000 distinct CDR3 sequences listed, roughly 10% are singletons. The germline V gene encodes CDR1 SSHAT and CDR2 FNYEAQ (reference sequence). CDR3 length: 15 amino acids. Trimming stripped 4 bases from V and 4 bases from J, with 15 bases between. J is TRBJ2-3 and V is TRBV7-7; the D gene is possibly TRBD1 (6 bases). The clonotype was recovered from a female patient aged 2-15 years who had a stem cell transplant for aplastic anemia, so the T cells may come from the graft donor. The sequences come from PBMCs, mostly from graft donor cells, collected 180 days after TCRalphabeta/CD19-depleted stem cell transplant. In nucleotides, the CDR3 is TGTGCCAGCAGCTCAGGTCTTTCAGGGGCAGATACGCAGTATTTT. Translation gives CASSSGLSGADTQYF.